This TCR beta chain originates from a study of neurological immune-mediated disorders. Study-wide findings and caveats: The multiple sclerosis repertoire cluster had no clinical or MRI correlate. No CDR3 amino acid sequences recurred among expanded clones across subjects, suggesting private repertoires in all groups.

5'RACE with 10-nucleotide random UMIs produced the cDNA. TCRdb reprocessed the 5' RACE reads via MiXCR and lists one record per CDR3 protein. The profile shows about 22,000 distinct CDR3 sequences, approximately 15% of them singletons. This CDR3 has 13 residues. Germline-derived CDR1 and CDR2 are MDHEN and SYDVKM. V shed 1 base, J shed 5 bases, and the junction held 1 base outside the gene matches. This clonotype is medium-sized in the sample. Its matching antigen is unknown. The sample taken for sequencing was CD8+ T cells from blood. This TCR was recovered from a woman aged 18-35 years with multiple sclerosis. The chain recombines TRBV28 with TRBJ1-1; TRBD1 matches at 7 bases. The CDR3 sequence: CASSLSRGTEAFF. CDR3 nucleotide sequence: TGTGCCAGCAGTTTATCCAGGGGGACTGAAGCTTTCTTT.